This TCR beta chain appears in the sequencing data of a study of blood T cell repertoires in COVID-19. Some clones are missing from TCRdb's copy, which holds only in-frame ones; the method was immunoSEQ multiplex PCR. This table holds approximately 320,000 clones, about 90% found once. Unmatched junction bases numbered 4, after V lost 4 bases and J lost 4 bases. The germline CDR1 and CDR2 sequences are MGHRA and YSYEKL. The CDR3 has 15 amino acids. The sequence was collected from a woman between 25 and 40 years old with COVID-19, enrolled during active disease. This rearrangement joins TRBV4-1 to TRBJ2-3; TRBD2 agrees at 11 bases. The sample taken for sequencing was peripheral blood. The CDR3, as DNA: TGCGCCAGCAGCCCGACTAGCGGGGAGTCAGATACGCAGTATTTT. It translates to CASSPTSGESDTQYF.